Each of the 12 T cell receptor beta chains below was sequenced from the same sample in a study of T cell responses to AZD1222 COVID-19 vaccine. Produced via immunoSEQ multiplex PCR; TCRdb's table is partial and in-frame only. The data show almost 65,000 clones, roughly 84% seen once. This specimen was peripheral blood, taken on day 0 of AZD1222 vaccination. All receptors derive from an adult in good health.

The chain uses TRBV19 and TRBJ1-1; tentatively, D is TRBD1 (6 bases). The CDR3 is 13 residues long. CDR1 is LNHDA, CDR2 SQIVND, per germline (reference sequence). V lost 7 bases and J 4 bases, leaving 13 bases between the germline ends. CDR3 coding DNA: TGTGCCAGTACCCCGGGACATATCACTGAAGCTTTCTTT. Its protein product is CASTPGHITEAFF.

In this sample, this clone turned up a few times. The chain joins TRBV5-1 to TRBJ2-3; D is unclear. The V end lost 5 bases, the J end lost 0 bases, and 4 bases lay between the germline ends. The CDR3 length is 12 residues. Germline V lookup: CDR1 SGHRS, CDR2 YFSETQ. The CDR3 protein is CASRGSTDTQYF. The CDR3 region has the DNA TGCGCCAGCAGAGGAAGCACAGATACGCAGTATTTT.

The rearrangement links TRBV5-4 to TRBJ1-2; 12 bases agree with TRBD1. The J segment lost 4 bases and the V segment lost 5 bases, leaving 6 bases of the junction unmatched. Germline CDR1 SGHNT, CDR2 YYREEE (reference sequence). CDR3 length: 15 residues. The DNA of the CDR3 is TGTGCCAGCAGTTCCGGGACAGGGGGCTTCTATGGCTACACCTTC. This encodes CASSSGTGGFYGYTF. Looking up the rest from reference TRBV5-4 and TRBJ1-2 gives the full variable domain: ETGVTQSPTHLIKTRGQQVTLRCSSQSGHNTVSWYQQALGQGPQFIFQYYREEENGRGNFPPRFSGLQFPNYSSELNVNALELDDSALYLCASSSGTGGFYGYTFGSGTRLTVV.

The sample holds a few counts of this clone. The genes are TRBV19 and TRBJ1-2; D is ambiguous. The germline CDR1 and CDR2 sequences are LNHDA and SQIVND (reference sequence). Trimming removed 3 bases from V and 4 bases from J, with 9 bases in between. The CDR3 consists of 13 residues. The CDR3 DNA sequence: TGTGCCAGTAGTATGCGGCCGGGCTATGGCTACACCTTC. Its translation: CASSMRPGYGYTF.

This clone was observed a handful of times. The CDR3 DNA reads as TGCGCCAGCAGCCGGACAGTCCGGAATCAGCCCCAGCATTTT. Protein: CASSRTVRNQPQHF. This chain joins TRBV4-3 and TRBJ1-5; D perhaps matches TRBD1 (6 bases). The CDR3 totals 14 residues. The V end was cut by 4 bases, the J end by 4 bases, with 11 bases between. Germline-derived CDR1 and CDR2 are LGHNA and YSLEER.

V usage is TRBV4-1 and J usage is TRBJ1-6, with D possibly TRBD1 on 5 matching bases. This CDR3 is built from 16 residues. V was cut by 3 bases and J by 8 bases, with 17 bases left in between. Germline V gives CDR1 MGHRA, CDR2 YSYEKL. The chain's CDR3 is CASSQRGGDWYSPLHF. CDR3 nucleotide sequence: TGCGCCAGCAGCCAGAGGGGAGGTGATTGGTATTCACCCCTCCACTTT.

This clone was seen more than once but under ten times. The chain links TRBV19 to TRBJ2-1, with D possibly matching TRBD1 (6 bases). The CDR3 is 14 residues long. Per germline, CDR1 LNHDA and CDR2 SQIVND (reference sequence). Between the trimmed V and J ends, which lost 4 bases and 8 bases, there was a span of 15 bases. In DNA, the CDR3 is TGTGCCAGTAGTAACTCCCAGGGGTCGGATGAGCAGTTCTTC. Its translation is CASSNSQGSDEQFF.

V and J are TRBV24-1 and TRBJ1-5, with D perhaps TRBD1 (6 bases). V lost 2 bases and J lost 4, with 8 bases in between. Per germline, CDR1 KGHDR and CDR2 SFDVKD. The CDR3 length is 14 residues. The DNA of the CDR3 is TGTGCCACCAGTGATTCGCAGGGGAATCAGCCCCAGCATTTT. This sequence encodes CATSDSQGNQPQHF.

This clone was observed a handful of times. The chain links TRBV5-1 to TRBJ1-1; no firm D call. The CDR3 is made up of 13 amino acids. In germline, CDR1 is SGHRS, CDR2 YFSETQ. Trimming pared 0 bases from V and 6 bases from J, leaving 9 bases between. CDR3 coding DNA: TGCGCCAGCAGCTTGGAAGTCTCCCCTGAAGCTTTCTTT. Translated: CASSLEVSPEAFF.

This CDR3 is CATSDLGGEQYF. DNA of the CDR3: TGTGCCACCAGTGATTTGGGAGGGGAGCAGTACTTC. The V call is TRBV24-1, the J call TRBJ2-7; D possibly corresponds to TRBD2 (6 bases). The V gene lost 0 bases and the J gene lost 7 bases, with 6 bases spanning the gap. Per germline, CDR1 KGHDR and CDR2 SFDVKD. The CDR3 is made up of 12 amino acids.

The chain carries TRBV19 and TRBJ2-1; D is perhaps TRBD1 (5 bases). CDR1 and CDR2 (germline): LNHDA, SQIVND (reference sequence). The CDR3 sequence is 13 residues long. V was clipped by 7 bases and J by 7 bases, with 14 bases between them. The CDR3 DNA reads as TGTGCCAGTAACCCTAGGGGTAGGAATGAGCAGTTCTTC. It codes for CASNPRGRNEQFF.

This CDR3 is CASSRERGGSDTQYF. In DNA form, the CDR3 reads TGTGCCAGCAGTAGGGAGCGGGGGGGATCAGATACGCAGTATTTT. V is TRBV27 and J is TRBJ2-3; 10 nucleotides line up with TRBD2. The CDR3 extends over 15 amino acids. V was clipped by 5 bases and J by 4 bases; unmatched bases: 6. The germline V gene has CDR1 MNHEY and CDR2 SMNVEV (reference sequence).